These 5 T cell receptor beta chains originate from one sample sequenced in a study of shared clonotypes between healthy human individuals. Naive CD8 cells lacked CD45RO and underwent positive selection for CCR7, leaving out terminally differentiated effector memory CD45RA+ cells. Clones were sequenced by immunoSEQ multiplex PCR, and TCRdb holds only the in-frame ones, with some missing. The data hold approximately 2,000,000 clones, with 93% observed a single time. The sample taken for sequencing was naive CD8+ T cells from PBMCs. Receptor source: a man aged 18 to 30 in good health. Some clones in this sample may be carry-over from other donors' samples.

The chain carries TRBV27 and TRBJ2-6; 11 positions match TRBD1. The CDR3 length is 18 residues. Germline-derived CDR1 and CDR2 are MNHEY and SMNVEV (reference sequence). V trimming: 10 bases; J trimming: 3 bases; junction bases outside the gene matches: 14. The CDR3 region is CATGEVGQGVLGANVLTF. For the CDR3, the DNA is TGTGCCACCGGCGAGGTGGGACAGGGGGTTCTTGGGGCCAACGTCCTGACTTTC.

The V gene is TRBV7-6, the J gene TRBJ2-1; D perhaps matches TRBD2 (5 bases). Germline V gene sequence: CDR1 SGHVS, CDR2 FNYEAQ. The V end was cut by 5 bases, the J end by 6 bases, with 17 bases between. The CDR3 consists of 15 residues. For the CDR3, the DNA is TGTGCCAGCAGCGTCATAGCGTCTGCTGGCAATGAGCAGTTCTTC. It encodes CASSVIASAGNEQFF.

The rearrangement uses TRBV5-3 and TRBJ2-7, with D perhaps TRBD2 (6 bases). TRBV5-3 is designated an ORF whose function remains uncertain. The CDR3 is 15 amino acids. Trimming left V 8 bases short and J 6 bases short, with 24 bases between. The CDR3: CASNRGGGPEIEQYF. The CDR3 nucleotides are TGTGCCAGTAATCGGGGTGGAGGGCCTGAGATCGAGCAGTACTTC.

This clone appeared a single time. This chain connects TRBV30 to TRBJ2-5; the match to TRBD1 covers 9 bases. The end of the DNA fits TRBJ2-7 better, so the J call may be wrong. The CDR3 is made up of 16 amino acids. CDR1 and CDR2 (germline): GTSNPN, SVGIG (reference sequence). CDR3 protein: CAWQFNRGRLPYEQYF. In DNA form, the CDR3 reads TGTGCCTGGCAATTCAACAGGGGGCGCCTCCCCTACGAGCAGTACTTC.

The V gene is TRBV4-1, the J gene TRBJ2-7; TRBD1 matches 9 bases. The germline gives CDR1 MGHRA, CDR2 YSYEKL. The CDR3 runs to 16 residues. With V trimmed by 1 base and J by 2 bases, 6 bases remained unmatched. The CDR3 DNA reads TGCGCCAGCAGCCAAGTTCCGGGGACAGGGCCCTACGAGCAGTACTTC. This gives the protein CASSQVPGTGPYEQYF.